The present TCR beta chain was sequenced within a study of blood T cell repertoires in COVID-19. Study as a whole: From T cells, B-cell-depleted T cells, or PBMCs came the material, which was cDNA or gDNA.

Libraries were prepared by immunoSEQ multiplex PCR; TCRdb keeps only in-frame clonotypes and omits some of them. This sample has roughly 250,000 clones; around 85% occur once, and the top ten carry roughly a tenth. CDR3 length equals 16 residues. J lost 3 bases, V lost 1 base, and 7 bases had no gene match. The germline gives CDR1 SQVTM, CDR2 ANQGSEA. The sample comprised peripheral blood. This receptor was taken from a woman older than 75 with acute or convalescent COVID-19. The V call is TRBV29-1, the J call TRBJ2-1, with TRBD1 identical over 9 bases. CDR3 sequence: CSVEVSGQGLYNEQFF. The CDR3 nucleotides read TGCAGCGTTGAAGTCTCAGGACAGGGGCTCTACAATGAGCAGTTCTTC.